A selection of T cell receptor beta chains follows, all from one sample in a study of T cell repertoires in ileal Crohn's disease. The repertoire was sequenced with immunoSEQ multiplex PCR; TCRdb's copy has only in-frame clones and lacks some. The table has about 16,000 clones, 65% to 80% seen once. Sequencing was carried out using ileal tissue. The receptors derive from an adult with Crohn's disease. The CDR3 runs from the conserved cysteine through the conserved F or W. A D gene is named only where the DNA matches it firmly. Expanded clones are given a class, and other clones once, few, many or no size at all.

-,-,TRBJ1-3,TRBV28,TGTGCCAGCAGTTACTGGTCAAAGGCTTTCAGGAACTCTGGAAACACCATATATTTT,CASSYWSKAFRNSGNTIYF
few,-,TRBJ1-2,TRBV25-1,TGTGCCAGCCGCAACAGGCATTATGGCTACACCTTC,CASRNRHYGYTF
few,-,TRBJ1-5,TRBV19,TGTGCCAGTAGTATCCTAAATCAGCCCCAGCATTTT,CASSILNQPQHF
-,-,TRBJ2-5,TRBV2,TGTGCCAGCAGGGCTTACGGGGGGCCCCAAGAGACCCAGTACTTC,CASRAYGGPQETQYF
-,TRBD1,TRBJ1-1,TRBV20-1,TGCAGTGCTCAGGGGGACAGGGAAGCTTTCTTT,CSAQGDREAFF
-,TRBD1,TRBJ2-2,TRBV19,TGTGCCAGCATTGGGACAGGGGGTATCGGGGAGCTGTTTTTT,CASIGTGGIGELFF
few,TRBD2,TRBJ2-3,TRBV4-3,TGCGCCAGCAGCCAAGCTTATAGCGGGAGAAGTACGGGCACAGATACGCAGTATTTT,CASSQAYSGRSTGTDTQYF
once,-,TRBJ2-1,TRBV19,TGTGCCAGTAGTATAGTTACTAGCAGAAGCTCCTACAATGAGCAGTTCTTC,CASSIVTSRSSYNEQFF
-,-,TRBJ1-2,TRBV18,TGTGCCAGCTCACGGACAGACAACGTCTATGGCTACACCTTC,CASSRTDNVYGYTF
-,-,TRBJ1-1,TRBV4-3,TGCGCCAGCAGCCAAGAGCCCGGGAACACTGAAGCTTTCTTT,CASSQEPGNTEAFF
-,-,TRBJ1-1,TRBV30,TGTGCCTGGAGCCGTTTTACAGGGTTGGCTGAAGCTTTCTTT,CAWSRFTGLAEAFF
-,-,TRBJ2-7,TRBV7-2,TGTGCCAGCAGCTCGACAGCGGGCTACGAGCAGTACTTC,CASSSTAGYEQYF
-,-,TRBJ2-2,TRBV4-2,TGTGCCAGCAGCTACAGGGCCGGGGAGCTGTTTTTT,CASSYRAGELFF
once,TRBD2,TRBJ2-5,TRBV9,TGTGCCAGCAGCGTTGGCGGGGGGTTCCAAGAGACCCAGTACTTC,CASSVGGGFQETQYF
-,TRBD1,TRBJ2-7,TRBV27,TGTGCCAGCAGTTTTTGGACAGGGTATCCCTACGAGCAGTACTTC,CASSFWTGYPYEQYF
-,TRBD1,TRBJ1-2,TRBV13,TGTGCCAGCAGCAGACAGGGGTTTAACTATGGCTACACCTTC,CASSRQGFNYGYTF
-,-,TRBJ2-6,TRBV6-6,TGTGCCAGCAGTTTCGATTCTACTGGGGCCAACGTCCTGACTTTC,CASSFDSTGANVLTF
few,-,TRBJ2-3,TRBV4-2,TGTGCCAGCAGCCATCAATCCGATACGCAGTATTTT,CASSHQSDTQYF
few,-,TRBJ1-2,TRBV19,TGTGCCAGTAGCCTTGTAGCTACGACCGGCTACACCTTC,CASSLVATTGYTF
-,-,TRBJ2-2,TRBV6-1,TGTGCCAGCAGTGAACTAGGGGGGGACCTCACCGGGGAGCTGTTTTTT,CASSELGGDLTGELFF
few,TRBD1,TRBJ1-1,TRBV5-4,TGTGCCAGCAGCTTTGCCGGACAGGGGTTCACTGAAGCTTTCTTT,CASSFAGQGFTEAFF
-,TRBD2,TRBJ2-5,TRBV4-2,TGTGCCAGCAGCCAAGAGGGACTAGCGGGAATTGAAGAGACCCAGTACTTC,CASSQEGLAGIEETQYF
few,-,TRBJ2-5,TRBV19,TGTGCCAGTAGTATCGCGATGGGACAACAAGAGACCCAGTACTTC,CASSIAMGQQETQYF
-,TRBD2,TRBJ2-2,TRBV4-1,TGCGCCAGCAGCCTTTCTAGCGGGGCCACCGGGGAGCTGTTTTTT,CASSLSSGATGELFF
-,TRBD1,TRBJ1-5,TRBV18,TGTGCCAGCTCAAGTGACAGGGCTGGTCAGCCCCAGCATTTT,CASSSDRAGQPQHF
-,-,TRBJ1-2,TRBV4-1,TGCGCCAGCACTACAAGACCCGCAGGGCATGGCTACACCTTC,CASTTRPAGHGYTF
-,TRBD1,TRBJ2-5,TRBV19,TGTGCCAGTAGTGCCTCCGGGACAGGGACCTCGGGGATGACCCAGTACTTC,CASSASGTGTSGMTQYF
-,TRBD1,TRBJ2-7,TRBV6-5,TGTGCCAGCAGTTCGGGACAGGGGTTGGCCTACGAGCAGTACTTC,CASSSGQGLAYEQYF
-,-,TRBJ1-2,TRBV5-4,TGTGCCAGCAGCTTGGGAGTAAGAGGCTATGGCTACACCTTC,CASSLGVRGYGYTF
-,-,TRBJ1-4,TRBV28,TGTGCCAGCAGTTTACCGGGATTTAATGAAAAACTGTTTTTT,CASSLPGFNEKLFF
-,-,TRBJ1-3,TRBV27,TGTGCCAGCAGCCCCGACCCGGGGAACACCATATATTTT,CASSPDPGNTIYF
few,-,TRBJ1-1,TRBV19,TGTGCCAGTAGTATGGGAGGGGGAGCTGAAGCTTTCTTT,CASSMGGGAEAFF
-,-,TRBJ1-2,TRBV5-1,TGCGCCAGCAGCTTGACAGCTAACTATGGCTACACCTTC,CASSLTANYGYTF
few,TRBD2,TRBJ2-7,TRBV5-1,TGCGCCAGCAGGCTGGCGGGGGGCGACGAGCAGTACTTC,CASRLAGGDEQYF
once,-,TRBJ1-1,TRBV6-1,TGTGCCACCACAGGGTCAGCGAACACTGAAGCTTTCTTT,CATTGSANTEAFF
once,TRBD1,TRBJ1-5,TRBV6-6,TGTGCCAGCAGGGGACAGCATCAGCCCCAGCATTTT,CASRGQHQPQHF
-,-,TRBJ1-6,TRBV27,TGTGCCAGCAGATCACGGGGGGCCAATAATTCACCCCTCCACTTT,CASRSRGANNSPLHF
-,TRBD1,TRBJ1-2,TRBV30,TGTGCCTCTAAAAGGGGGACAGAGAACTATGGCTACACCTTC,CASKRGTENYGYTF
-,-,TRBJ1-5,TRBV19,TGTGCCAGTAGCCGGGGGGGGAGCAATCAGCCCCAGCATTTT,CASSRGGSNQPQHF
-,-,TRBJ1-4,TRBV4-3,TGCGCCAGCAGCCAAGATGACGCGGCTCGGGAAAAACTGTTTTTT,CASSQDDAAREKLFF
-,TRBD1,TRBJ2-5,TRBV27,TGTGCCAGCAGTGCCGGGACAGGGTTTCGGGAGACCCAGTACTTC,CASSAGTGFRETQYF
once,TRBD1,TRBJ1-1,TRBV5-1,TGCGCCAGCAGCTTGGATGGGGGACAGGTTCGAAGCACTGAAGCTTTCTTT,CASSLDGGQVRSTEAFF
-,TRBD2,TRBJ2-1,TRBV6-6,TGTGCCAGCAGCCCTCAGGCGGGGGGCTGGGAGCAGTTCTTC,CASSPQAGGWEQFF
-,-,TRBJ1-1,TRBV7-2,TGTGCCAGCAGCTTCATCGGCACTGAAGCTTTCTTT,CASSFIGTEAFF
-,-,TRBJ2-2,TRBV15,TGTGCCACCAGCAGAGAATCGGCGGGTTGGACCGGGGAGCTGTTTTTT,CATSRESAGWTGELFF
-,TRBD1,TRBJ1-5,TRBV6-6,TGTGCCAGCAGTTATAGTAGGGGGCTAAGCAATCAGCCCCAGCATTTT,CASSYSRGLSNQPQHF
few,TRBD1,TRBJ1-1,TRBV19,TGTGCCAGTAGACAGGGGGCTTTGAACACTGAAGCTTTCTTT,CASRQGALNTEAFF
-,-,TRBJ1-1,TRBV15,TGTGCCACCAGCAGAGATCTTAAGGAGAACCGAGCTTTCTTT,CATSRDLKENRAFF
-,-,TRBJ1-4,TRBV4-3,TGCGCCAGCAGCCAAGATGGGGTTATGAGGACTAGGACTAATGAAAAACTGTTTTTT,CASSQDGVMRTRTNEKLFF
-,-,TRBJ2-2,TRBV7-3,TGTGCCTCCTCCAGGGGGGTTACCGGGGAGCTGTTTTTT,CASSRGVTGELFF
-,-,TRBJ2-5,TRBV5-6,TGTGCCAGCAGCTCGTTCCAAGAGACCCAGTACTTC,CASSSFQETQYF
-,TRBD1,TRBJ2-7,TRBV12-5,TGTGCTAGTGACGAGGACAGGGGGTATTACGAGCAGTACTTC,CASDEDRGYYEQYF